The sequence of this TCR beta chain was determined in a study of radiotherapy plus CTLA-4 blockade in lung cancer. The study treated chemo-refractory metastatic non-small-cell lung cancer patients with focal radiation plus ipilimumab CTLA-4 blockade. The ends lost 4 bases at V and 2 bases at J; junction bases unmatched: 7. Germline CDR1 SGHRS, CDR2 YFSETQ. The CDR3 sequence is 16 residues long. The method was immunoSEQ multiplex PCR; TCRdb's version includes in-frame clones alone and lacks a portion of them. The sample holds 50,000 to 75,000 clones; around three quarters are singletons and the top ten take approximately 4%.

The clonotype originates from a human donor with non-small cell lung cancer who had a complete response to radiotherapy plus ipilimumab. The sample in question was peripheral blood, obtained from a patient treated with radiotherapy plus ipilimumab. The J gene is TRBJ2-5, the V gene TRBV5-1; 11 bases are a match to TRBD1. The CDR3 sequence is CASSNGQGAIQETQYF. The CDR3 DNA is TGCGCCAGCAGCAATGGACAGGGGGCCATACAAGAGACCCAGTACTTC.